The 29 T cell receptor beta chains in this list originate from one sample, sequenced in a study of blood T cells in healthy people across ages. The authors ran a second PCR of 7 to 11 cycles using a sample-barcoded 5' primer and a J-beta primer mix. TCRdb fed the 5' RACE reads into MiXCR, producing one record per CDR3 protein. The repertoire holds 800,000 or so distinct CDR3 sequences, with about 42% as singletons. Sequenced sample: blood. Receptors were obtained from a man of 80 years or more in good health.

This clonotype appeared a few times. V usage is TRBV13 and J usage is TRBJ2-3, with 8 bases matching TRBD2. J gave up 0 bases and V 4 bases, and 9 bases lay outside the gene matches. Looked up from germline, CDR1 is PRHDT and CDR2 is FYEKMQ (reference sequence). The CDR3 sequence is 17 residues long. CDR3 sequence: CASSWAAGGISTDTQYF. The DNA for the CDR3 is TGTGCCAGCAGCTGGGCTGCGGGAGGAATCAGCACAGATACGCAGTATTTT.

This clonotype was counted many times. The chain uses TRBV7-2 and TRBJ2-3; D may be TRBD1 (6 bases). CDR3 size: 16 residues. Per the germline V gene, CDR1 is SGHTA and CDR2 is FQGNSA. V lost 3 bases, J lost 1 base, and 14 bases lay in between. CDR3 in DNA: TGTGCCAGCAGCTTTCAGGGGAGACTGGGCACAGATACGCAGTATTTT. It codes for CASSFQGRLGTDTQYF.

As concerns this clonotype: One base away lies a much larger clone, so this may be a sequencing read error. J is TRBJ2-1 and V is TRBV3-1, with a weak D call TRBD2 (6 bases). The length of the CDR3 is 14 residues. Germline V CDR1 and CDR2: LGHDT, YNNKEL (reference sequence). DNA of the CDR3: TGTACCAGCCGTTTTGCGGGAACGAACAATGAGCAGTTCTTC. Its protein is CTSRFAGTNNEQFF.

Many counts were recorded for this clonotype. This chain uses TRBV15 with TRBJ2-3, with 7 bases that match TRBD2. V dropped 5 bases and J dropped 4; count of bases not matched to a gene: 12. Germline CDR1 LNHNV, CDR2 YYDKDF (reference sequence). The CDR3 is 16 residues long. The CDR3 nucleotides are TGTGCCACCAGCTCCAGCGGGACCCCCCTTCCAGATACGCAGTATTTT. Protein sequence: CATSSSGTPLPDTQYF.

This clonotype was recorded once. This sequence joins TRBV29-1 and TRBJ1-3, with a tentative D call TRBD1 (5 bases). V lost 4 bases, J lost 4 bases, and 20 bases lay in between. The germline CDR1 and CDR2 sequences are SQVTM and ANQGSEA. The CDR3 is 16 residues long. The chain's CDR3 is CSVGTGGGTGGNTIYF. The CDR3 DNA follows: TGCAGCGTTGGAACAGGCGGGGGAACTGGAGGAAACACCATATATTTT.

This clonotype has a handful of counts. The V gene is TRBV6-5, the J gene TRBJ2-1; D may be TRBD1 (6 bases). Trimming took 10 bases from V and 1 from J, leaving 14 bases between them. The CDR3 is 14 amino acids. Per the germline V gene, CDR1 is MNHEY and CDR2 is SVGAGI. CDR3 nucleotides: TGTGCCACCAAGTCAGGACAGTCCTACAATGAGCAGTTCTTC. Protein sequence: CATKSGQSYNEQFF.

This clonotype has at least ten counts. V gene TRBV7-2 combines with J gene TRBJ2-7, with 14 positions matching TRBD2. The CDR3 totals 14 residues. Germline CDR1 reads SGHTA; CDR2 reads FQGNSA. Trimming cost V 5 bases and J 3 bases; bases outside gene matches: 0. The CDR3 reads CASSGTSGSYEQYF. In DNA form, the CDR3 reads TGTGCCAGCAGCGGGACTAGCGGGAGCTACGAGCAGTACTTC.

The V and J genes are TRBV12-3 or TRBV12-4 and TRBJ2-3; 7 nucleotides align to TRBD1. CDR3 length equals 11 residues. V was clipped by 6 bases and J by 12 bases; unmatched bases: 6. The CDR3, as DNA: TGTGCCAGCAGCCCTCAGGGGGTCCAGTATTTT. It yields the protein CASSPQGVQYF.

The chain uses TRBV7-8 and TRBJ2-1; D possibly corresponds to TRBD2 (6 bases). The CDR3 runs to 13 residues. Deletions cut 6 bases from V and 11 bases from J, with 17 bases between. Germline assignment: CDR1 SGHVS and CDR2 FQNEAQ. CDR3 coding DNA: TGTGCCAGCAGTTGGGAGGTTCAGAGACAGCAGTTCTTC. Protein sequence: CASSWEVQRQQFF.

The chain joins TRBV7-2 to TRBJ1-2, with D possibly matching TRBD1 (6 bases). Between the trimmed V and J ends, which lost 3 bases and 5 bases, there was a span of 13 bases. The CDR3 totals 14 residues. Germline V gene lookup returns CDR1 SGHTA and CDR2 FQGNSA. DNA for the CDR3: TGTGCCAGCAGCTTGTGGGGGCTGGGATATGGCTACACCTTC. Translating gives CASSLWGLGYGYTF.

The V call is TRBV6-2 or TRBV6-3, the J call TRBJ2-1, with 11 bases fitting TRBD2. Germline V gives CDR1 MNHEY, CDR2 SVGEGT. J lost 10 bases, V lost 10 bases, and 12 bases had no gene match. The length of the CDR3 is 14 residues. CDR3 DNA sequence: TGTGCCACCCAGACTAGCGGGGAGGTCAAGGAGCAGTTCTTC. It is translated as CATQTSGEVKEQFF.

This clonotype was recorded once. The V and J genes are TRBV29-1 and TRBJ2-1, with a possible D match to TRBD2 (6 bases). This CDR3 is 14 amino acids long. In germline, CDR1 is SQVTM, CDR2 ANQGSEA. Trimming took 2 bases from V and 9 from J, leaving 17 bases between them. The CDR3 DNA is TGCAGCGTTGAATCTTCAGTGGGAGGTAGTGAGCAGTTCTTC. Translated: CSVESSVGGSEQFF.

The V gene is TRBV2, the J gene TRBJ1-2; TRBD1 is a possible D gene (5 bases). Trimming removed 2 bases at V and 4 bases at J, with 11 bases between. The CDR3 totals 14 residues. In germline, CDR1 is SNHLY, CDR2 FYNNEI. The CDR3 reads CASSERGNGYGYTF. CDR3 bases: TGTGCCAGCAGTGAAAGGGGTAACGGCTATGGCTACACCTTC.

The rearrangement links TRBV29-1 to TRBJ2-2, with 16 bases matching TRBD2. This CDR3 has 17 amino acids. J gave up 1 base and V 6 bases, and 5 bases lay outside the gene matches. Germline loops: CDR1 SQVTM, CDR2 ANQGSEA. CDR3 region: CSVAGLAGGRNTGELFF. The CDR3 DNA is TGCAGCGTAGCGGGACTAGCGGGAGGGAGGAACACCGGGGAGCTGTTTTTT.

The chain couples TRBV20-1 to TRBJ2-3; 8 nucleotides agree with TRBD1. V was pared by 5 bases and J by 3 bases, with 10 bases of the junction left unmatched. Germline CDR1 is DFQATT and CDR2 is SNEGSKA (reference sequence). This CDR3 contains 15 residues. This CDR3 reads CSAPNAQGATDTQYF. Here the CDR3 DNA reads TGCAGTGCTCCTAATGCGCAGGGGGCAACAGATACGCAGTATTTT.

Points on this clonotype: The junction shows a germline mismatch at one end, possibly a read error. J is TRBJ2-3 and V is TRBV7-2; D not certain. Germline lookup yields CDR1 SGHTA and CDR2 FQGNSA. The CDR3 is 13 amino acids. The CDR3, as DNA: TGTGCCAGTAGCTTACGCTTACGAGATACGCAGTATTTT. Translated: CASSLRLRDTQYF.

The rearrangement joins TRBV28 to TRBJ1-1; tentatively, D is TRBD1 (6 bases). Germline CDR1 and CDR2: MDHEN and SYDVKM. The CDR3 sequence is 16 residues long. Trimming removed 7 bases from V and 2 bases from J, with 20 bases in between. The chain's CDR3 is CASTRSQGMGNTEAFF. CDR3 coding DNA: TGTGCCAGCACTCGATCCCAGGGGATGGGTAACACTGAAGCTTTCTTT.

The chain joins TRBV7-2 to TRBJ2-1; TRBD2 agrees at 11 bases. There are 16 residues in the CDR3. Germline V gene sequence: CDR1 SGHTA, CDR2 FQGNSA. Trimming at V came to 1 base and at J to 7 bases, leaving 6 bases not matched to a gene. CDR3 nucleotides: TGTGCCAGCAGCTTAGTACTAGCGGGAGAAAGAAATGAGCAGTTCTTC. It encodes CASSLVLAGERNEQFF.

V and J are TRBV20-1 and TRBJ2-3; 12 bases match TRBD2. From germline, CDR1 is DFQATT and CDR2 SNEGSKA (reference sequence). This CDR3 is 16 amino acids long. The trim removed 6 bases at V and 8 bases at J, leaving 15 bases unmatched. In DNA, the CDR3 is TGCAGTGCCGAAAGGGCGACTAGCGGGAGTGCAGGTACGCAGTATTTT. Its translation is CSAERATSGSAGTQYF.

The CDR3 sequence: CATSGPSGGTHNEQFF. Written as DNA, the CDR3 is TGTGCCACCAGTGGCCCTAGCGGGGGAACCCACAATGAGCAGTTCTTC. The rearrangement links TRBV24-1 to TRBJ2-1, with 10 bases fitting TRBD2. The CDR3 runs to 16 residues. The ends lost 5 bases at V and 5 bases at J; junction bases unmatched: 8. CDR1 is KGHDR and CDR2 is SFDVKD in the germline V gene.

The chain joins TRBV28 to TRBJ2-7; 8 nucleotides agree with TRBD2. CDR3 length equals 14 residues. CDR1 MDHEN and CDR2 SYDVKM come from the germline V gene. V gave up 3 bases and J gave up 6 bases; unmatched junction bases: 7. CDR3 amino acids: CASSFAGGRSEQYF. CDR3 sequence (DNA): TGTGCCAGCAGTTTCGCGGGAGGCCGGTCCGAGCAGTACTTC.

The chain employs TRBV6-5 and TRBJ2-7; no reliable D call. The V end lost 6 bases, the J end lost 4 bases, and 19 bases lay between the germline ends. The CDR3 is made up of 15 amino acids. Germline-derived CDR1 and CDR2 are MNHEY and SVGAGI. The CDR3 loop is CASRPPGPGFYEQYF. For the CDR3, the DNA is TGTGCCAGCAGGCCGCCGGGCCCCGGTTTTTACGAGCAGTACTTC.

The chain carries TRBV4-2 and TRBJ2-5; D is undetermined. The germline V gene encodes CDR1 LGHNA and CDR2 YNFKEQ. V was pared by 1 base and J by 7 bases, with 10 bases between. There are 13 residues in the CDR3. The chain's CDR3 is CASSQGGYGTQYF. The CDR3, as DNA: TGTGCCAGCAGCCAAGGTGGTTATGGGACCCAGTACTTC.

The V and J genes are TRBV3-1 and TRBJ2-7, with TRBD2 as a possible D gene (6 bases). TRBJ2-5 explains the end of the DNA better; the J call may be wrong. CDR1 and CDR2 (germline): LGHDT, YNNKEL (reference sequence). This CDR3 is 13 amino acids long. The CDR3 reads CASSQGGVETQYF. The CDR3 nucleotides read TGTGCCAGCAGCCAAGGGGGGGTTGAGACCCAGTACTTC.

This chain uses TRBV12-3 or TRBV12-4 with TRBJ2-1; D gene unclear. The V end was cut by 3 bases, the J end by 0 bases, with 6 bases between. This CDR3 comprises 14 residues. CDR3 nucleotides: TGTGCCAGCAGTTTTACCAGCTCCTACAATGAGCAGTTCTTC. It translates to CASSFTSSYNEQFF.

The chain joins TRBV2 to TRBJ2-1; 8 bases are shared with TRBD2. This CDR3 spans 14 amino acids. CDR1 is SNHLY, CDR2 FYNNEI, per germline. The trim removed 9 bases at V and 5 bases at J, leaving 9 bases unmatched. Here the CDR3 DNA reads TGTGCCAGTTCCGGGGGGGGAGGGAACAATGAGCAGTTCTTC. It specifies CASSGGGGNNEQFF.

Notes on this clonotype: A junction boundary mismatches the germline segment, possibly from a read error. This sequence joins TRBV5-1 and TRBJ2-1, with TRBD2 matching over 8 bases. The germline V gene has CDR1 SGHRS and CDR2 YFSETQ. The CDR3 length is 15 residues. In DNA, the CDR3 is TGCGCCAGCAGACTCGGACTAGCAGAGAACAACGAGCAGTTCTTC. Translating it yields CASRLGLAENNEQFF.

Concerning this clonotype itself: A much larger clone lies a single base off, so this may be a read error. The chain uses TRBV10-3 and TRBJ2-3; 10 positions agree with TRBD2. The CDR3 is 16 residues long. In germline, CDR1 is ENHRY, CDR2 SYGVKD. J was trimmed by 2 bases and V by 4 bases; bases with no gene match: 6. The CDR3 spells CAISGGAGGITDTQYF. For the CDR3, the DNA is TGTGCCATCAGTGGGGGAGCGGGAGGGATCACAGATACGCAGTATTTT.

The gene calls are TRBV20-1 and TRBJ1-1; 8 bases map to TRBD1. V shed 7 bases and J 3 bases; nucleotides not matched to a gene: 4. The CDR3 spans 12 residues. Per germline, CDR1 DFQATT and CDR2 SNEGSKA (reference sequence). DNA of the CDR3: TGCAGTGTTAAGACAGGGGACACTGAAGCTTTCTTT. It encodes CSVKTGDTEAFF.